This record covers a single T cell receptor (beta chain). Its antigen is still unknown. The data were taken from a study of cytomegalovirus exposure and HLA in healthy donors. For the study at large: The early release's HLA-typed donors yielded tens of millions of unique TCRs. Study observations and caveats: A later analysis, which compared TCR beta chains of equal frequency, found the HLA-associated ones more clonally expanded.

Researchers ran the PCR with 60 Vbeta and 13 Jbeta primers. Profiling relied on immunoSEQ multiplex PCR, and the TCRdb table lists in-frame clones only, not all of them. The sample includes about 77,000 clones, about four fifths of them seen just once. The CDR3 consists of 11 residues. Germline V gene lookup returns CDR1 SQVTM and CDR2 ANQGSEA. V was clipped by 7 bases and J by 4 bases, with 10 bases between them. Material for sequencing was PBMCs. The receptor was isolated from a man in his forties or fifties in good health and CMV-seronegative. The rearrangement links TRBV29-1 to TRBJ1-1; D is possibly TRBD1 (6 bases). In DNA, the CDR3 is TGCAGCGGTGAGGGGGGCACTGAAGCTTTCTTT. Translation: CSGEGGTEAFF.